Each of the 25 T cell receptor beta chains below was sequenced from the same sample in a study of vaccination and CD4 T cells after COVID-19. Cultured CD4+ T cell DNA was sequenced using the Oncomine TCR Beta short-read assay. TCRdb independently ran MiXCR on the PCR reads; one entry per CDR3 protein. This table has under 13,000 distinct CDR3 sequences, roughly 25% appearing once. These receptors lack a known antigen. Described treatment: approximately nine-day PBMC culture with coronavirus spike peptide pools or control peptides (ViraFEST assay). Specimen: CD4+ T cells from blood, cultured in vitro, collected after SARS-CoV-2 vaccination. Source of these receptors: a human donor who had recovered from COVID-19.

In this sample, this clonotype turned up a few times. The CDR3 DNA sequence: TGTGCCAGCAGCTTGACAGCAAATGAGCAGTTCTTC. Translation: CASSLTANEQFF. The chain carries TRBV7-9 and TRBJ2-1, with D maybe TRBD1 (5 bases). In germline, CDR1 is SEHNR, CDR2 FQNEAQ (reference sequence). The CDR3 runs 12 residues. Trimming cost V 3 bases and J 7 bases, with 7 bases left between them.

The chain employs TRBV29-1 and TRBJ2-3; D may be TRBD2 (5 bases). The V gene's germline CDR1 is SQVTM and CDR2 ANQGSEA. The CDR3 totals 12 residues. The V end lost 4 bases, the J end lost 1 base, and 6 bases lay between the germline ends. CDR3 DNA: TGCAGCGTTGTCGGGGGCACAGATACGCAGTATTTT. It codes for CSVVGGTDTQYF.

V and J are TRBV24-1 and TRBJ2-1; possible D gene TRBD1, 6 bases. V lost 6 bases and J lost 8, with 22 bases in between. Germline V gene lookup returns CDR1 KGHDR and CDR2 SFDVKD. This CDR3 is built from 16 residues. The CDR3 coding sequence is TGTGCCACCAGTCCATTTGCGATAACAGGGTTCGATGAGCAGTTCTTC. Translated, it gives CATSPFAITGFDEQFF.

This chain links TRBV27 with TRBJ1-2; no clear D gene. The CDR3 contains 14 residues. Between the trimmed V and J ends, which lost 0 bases and 8 bases, there was a span of 13 bases. Germline V gives CDR1 MNHEY, CDR2 SMNVEV (reference sequence). CDR3 protein: CASSLSGRVEGYTF. CDR3 sequence (DNA): TGTGCCAGCAGTTTATCGGGGAGGGTAGAGGGCTACACCTTC.

The CDR3 DNA sequence: TGTGCCAGCAGCTCCGGACAGGGGCGTTTTGGCTACACCTTC. It encodes CASSSGQGRFGYTF. The chain combines TRBV7-9 with TRBJ1-2; 9 nucleotides align to TRBD1. The J segment lost 7 bases and the V segment lost 4 bases, leaving 7 bases of the junction unmatched. Germline V gene data show CDR1 as SEHNR and CDR2 as FQNEAQ (reference sequence). This CDR3 has 14 residues.

The J gene is TRBJ2-3, the V gene TRBV24-1; 10 positions agree with TRBD1. In germline, CDR1 is KGHDR, CDR2 SFDVKD. This CDR3 has 16 residues. With V trimmed by 4 bases and J by 10 bases, 13 bases remained unmatched. CDR3 in DNA: TGTGCCACCAGTGAGGGGACAGGGGTCCAGTCCACACCGCAGTATTTT. This gives the protein CATSEGTGVQSTPQYF.

This clonotype is classed as medium-sized. The chain couples TRBV6-1 to TRBJ2-7; D not resolved. Germline-derived CDR1 and CDR2 are MNHNS and SASEGT. The length of the CDR3 is 13 residues. The V and J ends lost 9 bases and 0 bases respectively, with 12 bases between them. The CDR3 coding sequence is TGTGCCAGTGGGTCTCCCGGCTCCTACGAGCAGTACTTC. It specifies CASGSPGSYEQYF.

This clonotype was seen a few times. CDR3 sequence (DNA): TGTGCCAGCAGCCCCGGACACGGGGAGCAGTACTTC. Translating it yields CASSPGHGEQYF. The rearrangement joins TRBV7-2 to TRBJ2-7; TRBD1 might be the D (5 bases). CDR1 is SGHTA and CDR2 is FQGNSA in the germline V gene. V was cut by 5 bases and J by 7 bases, with 12 bases left in between. The CDR3 has 12 residues. Supplemented by reference TRBV7-2 and TRBJ2-7, the full variable domain reads GAGVSQSPSNKVTEKGKDVELRCDPISGHTALYWYRQSLGQGLEFLIYFQGNSAPDKSGLPSDRFSAERTGGSVSTLTIQRTQQEDSAVYLCASSPGHGEQYFGPGTRLTVT.

This clonotype was recorded a few times. The rearrangement joins TRBV28 to TRBJ2-7; possible D gene TRBD2, 5 bases. V gave up 4 bases and J gave up 2 bases, with 15 bases separating them. Germline V gene sequence: CDR1 MDHEN, CDR2 SYDVKM. The CDR3 runs to 15 residues. The CDR3 DNA follows: TGTGCCAGCAGTTCCTCCGGGGTTAGCGCCTACGAGCAGTACTTC. Amino acid sequence: CASSSSGVSAYEQYF.

The CDR3 spells CASSLGATGTEAFF. The CDR3 nucleotides read TGCGCCAGCAGCTTAGGAGCAACAGGCACTGAAGCTTTCTTT. The chain combines TRBV5-1 with TRBJ1-1, with D possibly matching TRBD1 (5 bases). Trimming removed 2 bases at V and 4 bases at J, with 12 bases between. This CDR3 is 14 amino acids long. CDR1 and CDR2 from the germline V gene are SGHRS and YFSETQ.

The chain couples TRBV28 to TRBJ2-5, with 8 bases aligning to TRBD1. V lost 6 bases, J lost 5 bases, and 11 bases stayed unmatched. Germline CDR1 and CDR2: MDHEN and SYDVKM. This CDR3 region has 15 residues. DNA for the CDR3: TGTGCCAGCAGAGGCAGTGACAGGGGCCGGGAGACCCAGTACTTC. It specifies CASRGSDRGRETQYF.

The chain couples TRBV10-3 to TRBJ1-1; TRBD1 aligns across 8 bases. CDR1 is ENHRY and CDR2 is SYGVKD in the germline V gene. With 7 bases clipped from V and 2 bases from J, the junction kept 6 bases outside the gene matches. The CDR3 totals 14 residues. The CDR3 loop reads CAITSTGANTEAFF. The DNA of the CDR3 is TGTGCCATCACCTCGACAGGGGCCAACACTGAAGCTTTCTTT.

The V gene is TRBV20-1, the J gene TRBJ2-1; the D is unclear. There are 15 residues in the CDR3. The V and J ends lost 1 base and 0 bases respectively, with 10 bases between them. CDR1 is DFQATT and CDR2 is SNEGSKA in the germline V gene (reference sequence). CDR3 sequence: CSARAFRSSYNEQFF. CDR3 nucleotide sequence: TGCAGTGCTAGAGCTTTCCGGAGCTCCTACAATGAGCAGTTCTTC.

This clonotype showed up just a few times. J is TRBJ2-7 and V is TRBV28; 9 bases are a match to TRBD1. Germline V gene lookup returns CDR1 MDHEN and CDR2 SYDVKM. This CDR3 has 14 amino acids. V shed 3 bases, J shed 4 bases, and the junction held 4 bases outside the gene matches. As DNA, the CDR3 is TGTGCCAGCAGTTTTCCGGACAGGGGATACGAGCAGTACTTC. It is translated as CASSFPDRGYEQYF.

This chain links TRBV28 with TRBJ2-7; no clear D gene. The CDR3 is 13 residues long. Germline V gene lookup returns CDR1 MDHEN and CDR2 SYDVKM. The V end lost 2 bases, the J end lost 4 bases, and 9 bases lay between the germline ends. CDR3 in amino acids: CASSLRQAYEQYF. The CDR3 DNA follows: TGTGCCAGCAGTTTACGGCAGGCGTACGAGCAGTACTTC.

This chain links TRBV6-2 or TRBV6-3 with TRBJ1-2; D gene uncertain. The ends were cut back, 6 bases at V and 4 bases at J, with 21 bases in the middle. Germline assignment: CDR1 MNHEY and CDR2 SVGEGT. This CDR3 has 16 amino acids. In DNA, the CDR3 is TGTGCCAGCAGCCCTCGGTCCGGGCCGTACTTCTATGGCTACACCTTC. Its protein product is CASSPRSGPYFYGYTF.

The V gene is TRBV4-3, the J gene TRBJ2-4; the match to TRBD1 covers 8 bases. The CDR3 consists of 15 residues. Unmatched junction bases numbered 7, after V lost 0 bases and J lost 9 bases. Looked up from germline, CDR1 is LGHNA and CDR2 is YSLEER. The CDR3 DNA is TGCGCCAGCAGCCAAGACAGGGGGCGGATTAGCATTCAGTACTTC. It yields the protein CASSQDRGRISIQYF.

This clonotype was detected only a few times. The chain recombines TRBV6-2 or TRBV6-3 with TRBJ1-2; 7 bases align to TRBD1. The germline gives CDR1 MNHEY, CDR2 SVGEGT. This CDR3 contains 16 residues. V gave up 2 bases and J gave up 5 bases; unmatched junction bases: 11. The CDR3 nucleotides read TGTGCCAGCAGTTACCGACAGGGAATGAGGTGGTATGGCTACACCTTC. As protein: CASSYRQGMRWYGYTF.

This clonotype is labeled medium-sized. The chain joins TRBV20-1 to TRBJ2-5; D may be TRBD1 (5 bases). Trimming took 7 bases from V and 5 from J, leaving 17 bases between them. Germline V gene data show CDR1 as DFQATT and CDR2 as SNEGSKA (reference sequence). The CDR3 sequence is 13 residues long. This chain's CDR3 is CSVYRRQGETQYF. In DNA, the CDR3 is TGCAGTGTTTATCGTCGGCAGGGTGAGACCCAGTACTTC.

This clonotype was counted only a few times. The chain combines TRBV20-1 with TRBJ1-5, with D maybe TRBD1 (5 bases). Trimming pared 4 bases from V and 0 bases from J, leaving 10 bases between. CDR1 and CDR2 (germline): DFQATT, SNEGSKA (reference sequence). The CDR3 contains 14 residues. The CDR3 coding sequence is TGCAGTGCTAAGGACATCAATAGCAATCAGCCCCAGCATTTT. Translation: CSAKDINSNQPQHF.

The chain employs TRBV6-5 and TRBJ2-1, with TRBD1 matching over 7 bases. The CDR3 spans 14 residues. With 0 bases clipped from V and 8 bases from J, the junction kept 4 bases outside the gene matches. Germline CDR1 and CDR2: MNHEY and SVGAGI. Here the CDR3 reads CASSYSRGPHEQFF. CDR3 in DNA: TGTGCCAGCAGTTACTCGAGGGGGCCGCATGAGCAGTTCTTC.

This clonotype has more than one count but fewer than ten. The gene calls are TRBV28 and TRBJ2-7; D is perhaps TRBD1 (6 bases). Trimming left V 4 bases short and J 0 bases short, with 13 bases between. This CDR3 spans 15 amino acids. The V gene's germline CDR1 is MDHEN and CDR2 SYDVKM. This CDR3 is CASSSQGQGSYEQYF. Here the CDR3 DNA reads TGTGCCAGCAGTTCACAGGGCCAGGGCTCCTACGAGCAGTACTTC.

This CDR3 reads CASREVRSGANVLTF. The DNA for the CDR3 is TGTGCCAGCAGGGAAGTCCGCTCTGGGGCCAACGTCCTGACTTTC. The rearrangement links TRBV6-2 or TRBV6-3 to TRBJ2-6; D is uncertain. Trimming shortened V by 6 bases and J by 0 bases, and 9 bases separated the two germline ends. This CDR3 is 15 amino acids long. Germline assignment: CDR1 MNHEY and CDR2 SVGEGT.

This clonotype was seen a handful of times. The chain has TRBV10-2 and TRBJ2-5, with 10 bases aligning to TRBD2. This CDR3 is built from 14 residues. V lost 6 bases and J lost 5; bases outside the gene matches: 6. From germline, CDR1 is WSHSY and CDR2 SAAADI. As DNA, the CDR3 is TGCGCCAGCAGCCAGGGACTAGCGTGGGAGACCCAGTACTTC. It specifies CASSQGLAWETQYF.

This chain joins TRBV19 and TRBJ1-5, with a weak D call TRBD1 (5 bases). The CDR3 totals 14 residues. Per germline, CDR1 LNHDA and CDR2 SQIVND (reference sequence). Deletions cut 3 bases from V and 2 bases from J, with 8 bases between. This CDR3 reads CASSIEGGNQPQHF. Here the CDR3 DNA reads TGTGCCAGTAGTATCGAAGGGGGCAATCAGCCCCAGCATTTT.